Listed here are 10 T cell receptor beta chains from one sample, sequenced in a study of cytomegalovirus exposure and HLA in healthy donors. Vbeta (60) and Jbeta (13) primers were used in the PCR. Sequencing was performed with immunoSEQ multiplex PCR; in TCRdb, only in-frame clones are kept and a portion is missing. The sample has over 100,000 clones, about 10% seen once. Sequencing input: PBMCs. The source is a woman aged 40 to 50 in good health and CMV-seropositive.

This clone showed up just a few times. CDR3 in amino acids: CASSLIVQETQYF. In DNA form, the CDR3 reads TGCGCCAGCAGCTTGATAGTACAAGAGACCCAGTACTTC. V gene TRBV5-1 combines with J gene TRBJ2-5, with D hard to call. The germline gives CDR1 SGHRS, CDR2 YFSETQ. The CDR3 has 13 amino acids. V shed 1 base and J shed 2 bases, with 6 bases lying between them.

This clone showed up just a few times. The rearrangement uses TRBV2 and TRBJ2-7, with D hard to call. The V end was cut by 2 bases, the J end by 0 bases, with 8 bases between. CDR3 size: 14 residues. The germline V gene has CDR1 SNHLY and CDR2 FYNNEI. The CDR3 region is CASSELNSSYEQYF. DNA of the CDR3: TGTGCCAGCAGTGAACTAAACAGCTCCTACGAGCAGTACTTC.

This clone turned up a few times. The V and J genes are TRBV5-4 and TRBJ1-1, with TRBD1 identical over 8 bases. This CDR3 is built from 15 residues. Germline values: CDR1 SGHNT, CDR2 YYREEE (reference sequence). V was clipped by 4 bases and J by 5 bases; unmatched bases: 10. The CDR3 DNA reads as TGTGCCAGCAGCCCAAAGACAGGGGAGGGTACTGAAGCTTTCTTT. Its protein is CASSPKTGEGTEAFF. The whole variable domain, filled in from reference TRBV5-4 and TRBJ1-1, reads ETGVTQSPTHLIKTRGQQVTLRCSSQSGHNTVSWYQQALGQGPQFIFQYYREEENGRGNFPPRFSGLQFPNYSSELNVNALELDDSALYLCASSPKTGEGTEAFFGQGTRLTVV.

A few counts support this clone. The V gene is TRBV6-6, the J gene TRBJ1-2; 11 bases are shared with TRBD1. CDR3 length: 14 amino acids. V shed 6 bases, J shed 8 bases, and the junction held 8 bases outside the gene matches. Germline loops: CDR1 MNHNY, CDR2 SVGAGI (reference sequence). This CDR3 reads CASSRGQGAGGYTF. The CDR3 nucleotides read TGTGCCAGCAGCAGAGGACAGGGGGCCGGCGGCTACACCTTC.

The V gene is TRBV4-1, the J gene TRBJ2-1; 9 bases map to TRBD2. The CDR3 totals 14 residues. The junction had 7 bases not matched to a gene; V was cut back by 6 bases and J by 7 bases. Germline V CDR1 and CDR2: MGHRA, YSYEKL. CDR3 coding DNA: TGCGCCAGCAGAAAAGCGGGGGGTGGGAATGAGCAGTTCTTC. Translating it yields CASRKAGGGNEQFF.

This clone was detected only a few times. Written as DNA, the CDR3 is TGTGCCAGTAGGGGACTAGCGGGGGGCCCCGGGGAGCTGTTTTTT. Translated: CASRGLAGGPGELFF. The chain joins TRBV19 to TRBJ2-2; 15 nucleotides align to TRBD2. This CDR3 region has 15 residues. V shed 6 bases, J shed 6 bases, and the junction held 2 bases outside the gene matches. Germline V gene sequence: CDR1 LNHDA, CDR2 SQIVND (reference sequence).

CDR3 nucleotides: TGTGCCAGCAGCTTAGACAGGGTCTCCTACGAGCAGTACTTC. It translates to CASSLDRVSYEQYF. The rearrangement uses TRBV7-6 and TRBJ2-7; weak D call: TRBD1 (6 bases). Germline loops: CDR1 SGHVS, CDR2 FNYEAQ. This CDR3 has 14 residues. The V end was cut by 1 base, the J end by 0 bases, with 7 bases between.

This clone has only a few counts. The J gene is TRBJ2-3, the V gene TRBV5-6, with D possibly being TRBD2 (5 bases). V dropped 4 bases and J dropped 1 base, with 7 bases sitting between them. The CDR3 is 13 amino acids. The germline V gene encodes CDR1 SGHDT and CDR2 YYEEEE. The CDR3 protein is CASSLRGTDTQYF. CDR3 coding DNA: TGTGCCAGCAGCCTGAGGGGCACAGATACGCAGTATTTT.

V gene TRBV7-9 combines with J gene TRBJ2-3; the match to TRBD2 covers 10 bases. The CDR3 is 16 amino acids. The germline V gene has CDR1 SEHNR and CDR2 FQNEAQ (reference sequence). V shed 2 bases, J shed 1 base, and the junction held 3 bases outside the gene matches. CDR3 DNA: TGTGCCAGCAGCTTACCCACTAGCGGGGGCACAGATACGCAGTATTTT. Protein sequence: CASSLPTSGGTDTQYF. The full variable domain, in which reference TRBV7-9 and TRBJ2-3 provide the parts outside the CDR3, is DTGVSQNPRHKITKRGQNVTFRCDPISEHNRLYWYRQTLGQGPEFLTYFQNEAQLEKSRLLSDRFSAERPKGSFSTLEIQRTEQGDSAMYLCASSLPTSGGTDTQYFGPGTRLTVL.

This clone was picked up a small number of times. The chain is built from TRBV11-3 and TRBJ2-1; the match to TRBD1 covers 9 bases. The length of the CDR3 is 15 residues. Unmatched junction bases numbered 9, after V lost 4 bases and J lost 8 bases. The germline CDR1 and CDR2 sequences are SGHNT and YENEEA. This CDR3 is CASSSRTGVRDEQFF. In DNA form, the CDR3 reads TGTGCCAGCAGCTCTCGGACAGGGGTACGGGATGAGCAGTTCTTC.